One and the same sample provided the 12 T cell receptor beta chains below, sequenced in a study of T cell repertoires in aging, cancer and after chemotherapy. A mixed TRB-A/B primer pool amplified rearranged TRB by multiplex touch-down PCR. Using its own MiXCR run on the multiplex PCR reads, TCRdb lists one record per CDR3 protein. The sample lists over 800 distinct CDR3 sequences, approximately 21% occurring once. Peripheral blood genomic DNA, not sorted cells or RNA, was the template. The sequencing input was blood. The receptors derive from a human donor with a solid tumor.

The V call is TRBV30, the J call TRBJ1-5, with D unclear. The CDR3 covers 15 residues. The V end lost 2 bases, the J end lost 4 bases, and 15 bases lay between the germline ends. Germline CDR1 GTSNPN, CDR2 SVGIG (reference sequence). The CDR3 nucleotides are TGTGCCTGGAGTCCCCAAATAGTACAGAATCAGCCCCAGCATTTT. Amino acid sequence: CAWSPQIVQNQPQHF.

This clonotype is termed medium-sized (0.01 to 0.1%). DNA for the CDR3: TGTGCCAGCAGTTCCCGGGGGGATGGCTACACCTTC. The encoded protein is CASSSRGDGYTF. The chain is built from TRBV6-2 or TRBV6-3 and TRBJ1-2; perhaps TRBD1 as D (5 bases). Trimming pared 4 bases from V and 6 bases from J, leaving 9 bases between. The CDR3 covers 12 residues. Per germline, CDR1 MNHEY and CDR2 SVGEGT.

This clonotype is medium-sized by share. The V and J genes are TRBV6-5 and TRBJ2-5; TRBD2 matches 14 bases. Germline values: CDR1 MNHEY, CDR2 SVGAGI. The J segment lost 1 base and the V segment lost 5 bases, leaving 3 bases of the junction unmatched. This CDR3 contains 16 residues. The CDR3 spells CASSRGLAGGQETQYF. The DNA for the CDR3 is TGTGCCAGCAGTCGTGGACTAGCGGGGGGCCAAGAGACCCAGTACTTC.

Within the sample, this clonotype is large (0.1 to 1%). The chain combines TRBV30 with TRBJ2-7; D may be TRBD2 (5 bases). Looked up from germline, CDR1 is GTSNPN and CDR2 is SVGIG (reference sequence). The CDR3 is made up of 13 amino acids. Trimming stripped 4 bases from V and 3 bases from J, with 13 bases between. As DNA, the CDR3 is TGTGCCTGGACTTTGGGAGCCTTCTACGAGCAGTACTTC. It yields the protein CAWTLGAFYEQYF.

CDR3 nucleotide sequence: TGTGCCAGCAGCTTGGTACAGGGGGCAGGGACCCAGTACTTC. Protein sequence: CASSLVQGAGTQYF. This chain links TRBV7-9 with TRBJ2-5, with 9 bases identical to TRBD1. The CDR3 sequence is 14 residues long. Germline V CDR1 and CDR2: SEHNR, FQNEAQ (reference sequence). Germline trimming cut 3 bases from V and 7 bases from J; bases unmatched to any gene: 6.

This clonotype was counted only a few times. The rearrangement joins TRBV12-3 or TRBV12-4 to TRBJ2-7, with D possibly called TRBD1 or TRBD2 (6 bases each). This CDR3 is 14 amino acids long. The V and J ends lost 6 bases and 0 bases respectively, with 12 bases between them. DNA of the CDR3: TGTGCCAGCAGCGTGGGGGGCGCCTCCTACGAGCAGTACTTC. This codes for CASSVGGASYEQYF.

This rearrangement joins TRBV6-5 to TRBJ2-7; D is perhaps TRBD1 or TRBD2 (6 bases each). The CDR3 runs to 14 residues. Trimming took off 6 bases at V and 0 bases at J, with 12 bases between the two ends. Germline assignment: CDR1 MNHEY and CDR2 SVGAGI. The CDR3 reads CASRVGGASYEQYF. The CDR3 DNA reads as TGTGCCAGCAGAGTGGGGGGCGCCTCCTACGAGCAGTACTTC.

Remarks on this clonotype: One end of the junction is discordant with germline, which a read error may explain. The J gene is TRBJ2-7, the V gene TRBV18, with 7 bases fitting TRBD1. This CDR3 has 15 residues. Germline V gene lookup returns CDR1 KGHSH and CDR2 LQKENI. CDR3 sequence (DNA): TGTGCCAGCTCACCTTTGCAGGGGGAATCCGCAAGGGAGCTGTTC. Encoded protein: CASSPLQGESARELF.

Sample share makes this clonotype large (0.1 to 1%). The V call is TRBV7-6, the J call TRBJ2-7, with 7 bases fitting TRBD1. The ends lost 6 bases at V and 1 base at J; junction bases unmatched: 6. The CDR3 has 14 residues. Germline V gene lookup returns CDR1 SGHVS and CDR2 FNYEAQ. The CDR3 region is CASSRLTGSYEQYF. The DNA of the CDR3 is TGTGCCAGCAGTCGACTGACAGGGTCCTACGAGCAGTACTTC. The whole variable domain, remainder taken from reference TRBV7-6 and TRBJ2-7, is GAGVSQSPRYKVTKRGQDVALRCDPISGHVSLYWYRQALGQGPEFLTYFNYEAQQDKSGLPNDRFSAERPEGSISTLTIQRTEQRDSAMYRCASSRLTGSYEQYFGPGTRLTVT.

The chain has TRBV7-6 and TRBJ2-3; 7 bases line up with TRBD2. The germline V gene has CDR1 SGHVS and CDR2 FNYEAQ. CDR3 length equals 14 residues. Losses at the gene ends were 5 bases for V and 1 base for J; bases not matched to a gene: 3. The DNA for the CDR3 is TGTGCCAGCAGCCTTAGCGGGCGCACAGATACGCAGTATTTT. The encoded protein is CASSLSGRTDTQYF.

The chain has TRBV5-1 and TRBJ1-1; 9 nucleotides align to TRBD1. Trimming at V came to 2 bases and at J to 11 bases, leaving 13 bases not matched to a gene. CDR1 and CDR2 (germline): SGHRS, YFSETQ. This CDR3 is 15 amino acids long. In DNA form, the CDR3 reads TGCGCCAGCAGCTTTATTACCGGACAGGGGTCGTTGGCTTTCTTT. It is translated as CASSFITGQGSLAFF.

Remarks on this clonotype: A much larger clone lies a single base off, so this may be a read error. The CDR3 coding sequence is TGTGCCAGCAGCCAGTGCGGGAGGGCCGATACGCAGTATTTT. This codes for CASSQCGRADTQYF. V and J are TRBV14 and TRBJ2-3, with 9 bases aligning to TRBD2. Germline lookup yields CDR1 SGHDN and CDR2 FVKESK. CDR3 size: 14 residues. Trimming removed 3 bases from V and 6 bases from J; junction bases left unmatched: 4.